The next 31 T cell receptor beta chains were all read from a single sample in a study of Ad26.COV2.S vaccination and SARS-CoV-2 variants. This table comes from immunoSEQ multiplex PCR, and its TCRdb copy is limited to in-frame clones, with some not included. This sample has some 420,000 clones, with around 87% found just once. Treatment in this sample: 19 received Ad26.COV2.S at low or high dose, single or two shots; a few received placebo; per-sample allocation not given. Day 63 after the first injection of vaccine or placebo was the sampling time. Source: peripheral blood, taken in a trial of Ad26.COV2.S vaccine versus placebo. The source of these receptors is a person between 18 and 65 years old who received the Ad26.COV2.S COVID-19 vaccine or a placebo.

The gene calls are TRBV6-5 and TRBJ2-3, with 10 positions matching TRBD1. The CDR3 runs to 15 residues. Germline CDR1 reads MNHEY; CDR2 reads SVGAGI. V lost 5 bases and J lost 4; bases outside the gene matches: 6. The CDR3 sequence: CASSTDDRGPDTQYF. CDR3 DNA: TGTGCCAGCAGTACTGACGACAGGGGGCCAGATACGCAGTATTTT.

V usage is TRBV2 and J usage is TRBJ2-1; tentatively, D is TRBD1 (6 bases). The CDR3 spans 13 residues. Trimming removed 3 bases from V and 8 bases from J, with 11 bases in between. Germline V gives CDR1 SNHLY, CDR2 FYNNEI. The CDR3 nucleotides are TGTGCCAGCAGTGAGTTGCAGGGGCATGAGCAGTTCTTC. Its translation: CASSELQGHEQFF.

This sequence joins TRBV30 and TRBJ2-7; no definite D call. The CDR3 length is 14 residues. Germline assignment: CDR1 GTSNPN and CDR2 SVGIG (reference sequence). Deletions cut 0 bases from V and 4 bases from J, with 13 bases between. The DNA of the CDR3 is TGTGCCTGGAGTGTACTGGGGTTAGAGTACGAGCAGTACTTC. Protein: CAWSVLGLEYEQYF.

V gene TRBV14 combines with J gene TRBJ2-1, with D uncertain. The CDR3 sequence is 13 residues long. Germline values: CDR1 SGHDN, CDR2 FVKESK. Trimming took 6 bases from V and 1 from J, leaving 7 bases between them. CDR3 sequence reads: CASSTTSYNEQFF. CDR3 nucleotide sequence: TGTGCCAGCAGTACTACTTCCTACAATGAGCAGTTCTTC.

The CDR3 here is CASSTGISPGYEQYF. CDR3 bases: TGTGCCAGCAGTACAGGGATTTCGCCCGGGTACGAGCAGTACTTC. V usage is TRBV28 and J usage is TRBJ2-7; D may be TRBD1 (6 bases). Germline lookup yields CDR1 MDHEN and CDR2 SYDVKM. This CDR3 region has 15 residues. The germline V and J ends were trimmed by 5 bases and 4 bases, with 18 bases remaining between them.

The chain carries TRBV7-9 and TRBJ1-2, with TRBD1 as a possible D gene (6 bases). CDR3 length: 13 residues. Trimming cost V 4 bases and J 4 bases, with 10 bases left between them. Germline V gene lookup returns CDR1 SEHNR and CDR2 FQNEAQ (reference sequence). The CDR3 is CASSSDSPYGYTF. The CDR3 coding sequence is TGTGCCAGCAGCTCGGACAGCCCCTATGGCTACACCTTC.

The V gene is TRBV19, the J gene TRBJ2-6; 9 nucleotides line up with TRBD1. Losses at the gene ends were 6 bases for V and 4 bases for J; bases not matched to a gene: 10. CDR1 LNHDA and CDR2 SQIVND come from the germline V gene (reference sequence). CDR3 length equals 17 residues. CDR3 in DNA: TGTGCCAGTAGCCCGGGACAGGGAGTAGGGGGGGCCAACGTCCTGACTTTC. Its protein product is CASSPGQGVGGANVLTF.

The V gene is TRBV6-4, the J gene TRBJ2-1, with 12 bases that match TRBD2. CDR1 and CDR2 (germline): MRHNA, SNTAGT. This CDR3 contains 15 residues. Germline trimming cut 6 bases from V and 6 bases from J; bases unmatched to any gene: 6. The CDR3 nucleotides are TGTGCCAGCAGCCCGACTAGCGGGGGCCTCAATGAGCAGTTCTTC. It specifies CASSPTSGGLNEQFF.

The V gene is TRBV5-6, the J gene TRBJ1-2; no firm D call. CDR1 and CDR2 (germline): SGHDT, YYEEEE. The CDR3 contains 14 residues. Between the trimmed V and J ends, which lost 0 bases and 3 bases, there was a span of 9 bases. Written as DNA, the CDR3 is TGTGCCAGCAGCTTGGATTGGACGGACTATGGCTACACCTTC. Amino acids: CASSLDWTDYGYTF.

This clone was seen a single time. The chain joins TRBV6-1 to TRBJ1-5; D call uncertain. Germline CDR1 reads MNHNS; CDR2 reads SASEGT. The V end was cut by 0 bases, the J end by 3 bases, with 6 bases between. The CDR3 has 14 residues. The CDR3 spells CASSEAAINQPQHF. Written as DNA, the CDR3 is TGTGCCAGCAGTGAAGCGGCTATCAATCAGCCCCAGCATTTT.

The CDR3 DNA reads TGTGCCAGCAGTCCCGGACAACTACGGGAGCAGTACTTC. As protein: CASSPGQLREQYF. The chain has TRBV6-2 or TRBV6-3 and TRBJ2-7; maybe TRBD1 (5 bases). The CDR3 has 13 residues. V was clipped by 5 bases and J by 7 bases, with 15 bases between them. Germline CDR1 is MNHEY and CDR2 is SVGEGT.

This CDR3 is CASSGTSFRTAYNSPLHF. The CDR3 DNA sequence: TGTGCCAGTAGTGGGACTTCTTTCCGAACTGCCTATAATTCACCCCTCCACTTT. The V gene is TRBV19, the J gene TRBJ1-6, with D possibly TRBD1 on 5 matching bases. CDR3 length: 18 amino acids. V lost 5 bases to trimming and J lost 2 bases, with 19 bases between them. In germline, CDR1 is LNHDA, CDR2 SQIVND (reference sequence).

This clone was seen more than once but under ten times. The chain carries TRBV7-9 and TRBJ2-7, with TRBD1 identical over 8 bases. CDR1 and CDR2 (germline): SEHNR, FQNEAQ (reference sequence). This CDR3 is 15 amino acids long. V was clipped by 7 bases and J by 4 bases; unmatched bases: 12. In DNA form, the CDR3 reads TGTGCCAGCATTCTACGGACAGGGCTGGGATACGAGCAGTACTTC. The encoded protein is CASILRTGLGYEQYF.

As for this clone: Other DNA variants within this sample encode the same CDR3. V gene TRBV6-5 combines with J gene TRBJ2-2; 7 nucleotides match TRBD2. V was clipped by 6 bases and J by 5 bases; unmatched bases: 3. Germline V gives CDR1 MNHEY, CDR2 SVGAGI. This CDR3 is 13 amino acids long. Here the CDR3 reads CASRTGGTGELFF. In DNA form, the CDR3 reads TGTGCCAGCAGGACCGGGGGGACCGGGGAGCTGTTTTTT.

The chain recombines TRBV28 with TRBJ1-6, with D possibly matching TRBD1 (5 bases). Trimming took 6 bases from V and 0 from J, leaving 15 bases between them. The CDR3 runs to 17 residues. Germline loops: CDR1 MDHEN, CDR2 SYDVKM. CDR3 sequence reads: CASSGPGSPSYNSPLHF. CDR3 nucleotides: TGTGCCAGCAGCGGACCAGGGTCACCCTCCTATAATTCACCCCTCCACTTT.

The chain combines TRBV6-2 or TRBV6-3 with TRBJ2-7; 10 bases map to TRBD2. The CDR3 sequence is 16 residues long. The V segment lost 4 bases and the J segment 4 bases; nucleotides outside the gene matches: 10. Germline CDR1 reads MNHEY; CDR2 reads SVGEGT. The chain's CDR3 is CASSFPRTSGSYEQYF. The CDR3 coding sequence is TGTGCCAGCAGTTTCCCTCGGACTAGCGGTTCTTACGAGCAGTACTTC.

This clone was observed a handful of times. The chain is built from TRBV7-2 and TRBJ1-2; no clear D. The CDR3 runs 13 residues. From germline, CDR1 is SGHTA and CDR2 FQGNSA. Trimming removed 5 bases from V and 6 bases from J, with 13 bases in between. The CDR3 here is CASSLNVPNGYTF. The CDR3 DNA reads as TGTGCCAGCAGCCTAAATGTGCCGAATGGCTACACCTTC.

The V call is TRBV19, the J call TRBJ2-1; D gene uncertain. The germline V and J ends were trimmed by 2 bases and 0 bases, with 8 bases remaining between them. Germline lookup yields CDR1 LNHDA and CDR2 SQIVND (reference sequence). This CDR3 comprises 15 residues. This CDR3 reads CASSIQDGSYNEQFF. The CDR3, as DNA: TGTGCCAGTAGTATACAGGACGGCTCCTACAATGAGCAGTTCTTC.

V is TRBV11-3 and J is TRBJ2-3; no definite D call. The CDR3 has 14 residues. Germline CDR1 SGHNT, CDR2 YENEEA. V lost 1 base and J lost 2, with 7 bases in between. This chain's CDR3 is CASSLGTSTDTQYF. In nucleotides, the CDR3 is TGTGCCAGCAGCTTAGGGACCTCCACAGATACGCAGTATTTT.

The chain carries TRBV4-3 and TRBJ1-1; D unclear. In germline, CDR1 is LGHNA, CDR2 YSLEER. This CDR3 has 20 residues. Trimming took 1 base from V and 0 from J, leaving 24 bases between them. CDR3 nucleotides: TGCGCCAGCAGCCAAGCTCTCTTTTTTACTACTCCCTTTGTGAACACTGAAGCTTTCTTT. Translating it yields CASSQALFFTTPFVNTEAFF.

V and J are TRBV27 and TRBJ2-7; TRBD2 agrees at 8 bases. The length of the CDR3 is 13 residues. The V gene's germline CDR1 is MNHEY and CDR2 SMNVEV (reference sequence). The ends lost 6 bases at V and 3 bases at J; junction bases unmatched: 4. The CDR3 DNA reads TGTGCCAGCAGCCCGGGACTAGACTACGAGCAGTACTTC. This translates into CASSPGLDYEQYF.

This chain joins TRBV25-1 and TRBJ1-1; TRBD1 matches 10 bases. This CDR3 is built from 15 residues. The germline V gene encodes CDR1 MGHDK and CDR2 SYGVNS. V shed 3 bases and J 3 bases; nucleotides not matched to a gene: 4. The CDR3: CASSEDRGDYTEAFF. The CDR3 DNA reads TGTGCCAGCAGTGAGGACAGGGGGGATTACACTGAAGCTTTCTTT.

The CDR3 nucleotides read TGTGCCAGCAGCGGCCGGGACTCCACCTACGAGCAGTACTTC. Translated: CASSGRDSTYEQYF. The chain carries TRBV9 and TRBJ2-7; possibly TRBD2 for D (6 bases). Germline V gives CDR1 SGDLS, CDR2 YYNGEE. Trimming took off 3 bases at V and 2 bases at J, with 12 bases between the two ends. This CDR3 spans 14 amino acids.

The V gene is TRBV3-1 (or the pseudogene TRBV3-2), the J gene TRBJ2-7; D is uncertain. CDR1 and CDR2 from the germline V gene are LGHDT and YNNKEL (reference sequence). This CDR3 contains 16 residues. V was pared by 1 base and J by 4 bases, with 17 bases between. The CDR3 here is CASSQGGPLGSYEQYF. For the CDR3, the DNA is TGTGCCAGCAGCCAAGGGGGTCCCCTAGGATCGTACGAGCAGTACTTC.

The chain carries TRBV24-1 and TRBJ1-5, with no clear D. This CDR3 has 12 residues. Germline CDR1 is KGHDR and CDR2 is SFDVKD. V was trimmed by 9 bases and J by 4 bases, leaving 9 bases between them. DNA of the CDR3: TGTGCCACCCCATTGGGGAATCAGCCCCAGCATTTT. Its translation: CATPLGNQPQHF.

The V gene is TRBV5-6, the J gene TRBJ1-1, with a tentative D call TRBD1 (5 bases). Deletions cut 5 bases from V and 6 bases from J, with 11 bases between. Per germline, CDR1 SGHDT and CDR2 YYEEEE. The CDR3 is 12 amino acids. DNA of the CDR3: TGTGCCAGCAGACTTGGGGGGGCTGAAGCTTTCTTT. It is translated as CASRLGGAEAFF.

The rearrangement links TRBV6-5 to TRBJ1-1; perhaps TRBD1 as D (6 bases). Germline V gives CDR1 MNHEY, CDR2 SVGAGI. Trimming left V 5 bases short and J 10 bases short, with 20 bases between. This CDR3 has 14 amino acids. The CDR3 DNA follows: TGTGCCAGCAGTCCTAGTTACGTACAGGGAATAGCTTTCTTT. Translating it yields CASSPSYVQGIAFF.

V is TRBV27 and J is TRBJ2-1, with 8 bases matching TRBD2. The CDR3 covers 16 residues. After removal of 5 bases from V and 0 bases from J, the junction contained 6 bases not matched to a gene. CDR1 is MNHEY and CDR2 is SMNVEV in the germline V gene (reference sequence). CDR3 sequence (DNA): TGTGCCAGCAGTGTCTACAGCGGGGGCTCCTACAATGAGCAGTTCTTC. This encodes CASSVYSGGSYNEQFF.

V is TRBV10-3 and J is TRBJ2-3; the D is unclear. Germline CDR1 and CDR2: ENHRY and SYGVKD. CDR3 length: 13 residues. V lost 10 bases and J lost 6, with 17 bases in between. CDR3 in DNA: TGTGCCACCGTCCGTGACCGCCAGGATACGCAGTATTTT. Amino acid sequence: CATVRDRQDTQYF.

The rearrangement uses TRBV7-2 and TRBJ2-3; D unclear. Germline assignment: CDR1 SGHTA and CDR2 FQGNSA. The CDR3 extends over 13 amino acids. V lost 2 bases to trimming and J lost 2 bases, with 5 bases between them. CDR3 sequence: CASSLPDTDTQYF. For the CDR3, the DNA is TGTGCCAGCAGCTTACCAGACACAGATACGCAGTATTTT.

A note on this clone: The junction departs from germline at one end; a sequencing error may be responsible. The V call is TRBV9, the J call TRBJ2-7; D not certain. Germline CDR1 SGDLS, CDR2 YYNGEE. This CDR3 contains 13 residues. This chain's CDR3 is CASSVDPSNEQYF. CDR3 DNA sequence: TGTGCCAGCAGCGTAGATCCCTCCAACGAGCAGTACTTC.